Presented here are 8 T cell receptor beta chains from one specimen sequenced in a study of cytomegalovirus exposure and HLA in healthy donors. Method: immunoSEQ multiplex PCR; TCRdb's copy keeps in-frame clones and lacks some. This sample has 250,000 to 400,000 clones, with roughly 87% found just once. The sequencing input was PBMCs. The receptors originated from a man aged 25 to 40 in good health and CMV-seronegative.

This clone showed up just once. V usage is TRBV2 and J usage is TRBJ2-7, with D perhaps TRBD1 (5 bases). Trimming took off 5 bases at V and 0 bases at J, with 8 bases between the two ends. Germline lookup yields CDR1 SNHLY and CDR2 FYNNEI. This CDR3 is 13 amino acids long. CDR3 residues: CASSIQASYEQYF. The CDR3 coding sequence is TGTGCCAGCAGTATACAGGCCTCCTACGAGCAGTACTTC.

This clone was recorded once. The chain carries TRBV4-3 and TRBJ2-2; maybe TRBD1 (6 bases). The CDR3 runs to 17 residues. Looked up from germline, CDR1 is LGHNA and CDR2 is YSLEER. V lost 3 bases to trimming and J lost 4 bases, with 18 bases between them. DNA of the CDR3: TGCGCCAGCAGCCACACCACAGGGTCCGGCAGCACCGGGGAGCTGTTTTTT. It translates to CASSHTTGSGSTGELFF.

The table lists this clone with many counts. The J gene is TRBJ2-5, the V gene TRBV11-2; the D gene is possibly TRBD2 (6 bases). There are 16 residues in the CDR3. Germline loops: CDR1 SGHAT, CDR2 FQNNGV. The V end was cut by 1 base, the J end by 4 bases, with 16 bases between. The chain's CDR3 is CASSLVGGTGLETQYF. The CDR3 bases are TGTGCCAGCAGCTTAGTGGGGGGTACAGGACTAGAGACCCAGTACTTC. The full variable domain, in which reference TRBV11-2 and TRBJ2-5 provide the parts outside the CDR3, is EAGVAQSPRYKIIEKRQSVAFWCNPISGHATLYWYQQILGQGPKLLIQFQNNGVVDDSQLPKDRFSAERLKGVDSTLKIQPAKLEDSAVYLCASSLVGGTGLETQYFGPGTRLLVL.

Only one count was recorded for this clone. The V call is TRBV6-6, the J call TRBJ1-1; 11 bases map to TRBD1. CDR1 and CDR2 (germline): MNHNY, SVGAGI (reference sequence). Trimming removed 6 bases from V and 4 bases from J; junction bases left unmatched: 7. There are 15 residues in the CDR3. CDR3 nucleotides: TGTGCCAGCAGCTCAAGGACAGGGGGCTTCACTGAAGCTTTCTTT. It is translated as CASSSRTGGFTEAFF.

The chain uses TRBV7-9 and TRBJ2-1, with TRBD2 identical over 10 bases. Germline CDR1 and CDR2: SEHNR and FQNEAQ (reference sequence). The CDR3 is 16 amino acids. J was trimmed by 8 bases and V by 0 bases; bases with no gene match: 7. The CDR3 spells CASSLAVSGGMDEQFF. The DNA of the CDR3 is TGTGCCAGCAGCTTAGCGGTTAGCGGGGGGATGGATGAGCAGTTCTTC.

This clone has just one count. This rearrangement joins TRBV7-9 to TRBJ2-7; weak D call: TRBD2 (6 bases). V dropped 6 bases and J dropped 2 bases, with 20 bases sitting between them. The germline V gene has CDR1 SEHNR and CDR2 FQNEAQ (reference sequence). This CDR3 comprises 16 residues. The CDR3: CASRGDWRGEAYEQYF. CDR3 nucleotide sequence: TGTGCCAGCAGAGGGGACTGGCGGGGCGAAGCCTACGAGCAGTACTTC.

This chain links TRBV7-9 with TRBJ2-1; TRBD2 agrees at 7 bases. The CDR3 consists of 16 residues. CDR1 is SEHNR, CDR2 FQNEAQ, per germline (reference sequence). J lost 1 base, V lost 5 bases, and 8 bases had no gene match. In DNA, the CDR3 is TGTGCCAGCAGCCCGATGCGGGGGACTTCCTACAATGAGCAGTTCTTC. It yields the protein CASSPMRGTSYNEQFF.

This chain uses TRBV6-6 with TRBJ1-4, with TRBD1 as a possible D gene (6 bases). This CDR3 has 15 amino acids. Trimming took 0 bases from V and 8 from J, leaving 13 bases between them. Looked up from germline, CDR1 is MNHNY and CDR2 is SVGAGI (reference sequence). CDR3 sequence (DNA): TGTGCCAGCAGTTACTCCGGACACCAGGGGGAAAAACTGTTTTTT. It encodes CASSYSGHQGEKLFF.